These T cell receptor beta chains were read from a single sample in a study of CD8+ T cells in alopecia areata. The data were produced by immunoSEQ multiplex PCR, yet TCRdb's version contains in-frame clones alone and is incomplete. The table includes 80,000 to 100,000 clones, approximately 42% detected once. The sequencing input was CD4+ T cells sorted from blood. The source of these receptors is a human donor with alopecia areata. Each CDR3 is given with its conserved first and last residue. A D gene is named only where the DNA matches it firmly. Size is stated for part of the rows, as once, few or many counts, or as a class when the clone is expanded.

d_gene	v_gene	j_gene	abundance	CDR3aa	CDR3nt
TRBD1	TRBV25-1	TRBJ2-1	-	CASRRQGTSNEQFF	TGTGCCAGCCGAAGACAGGGAACATCCAATGAGCAGTTCTTC
TRBD1	TRBV7-2	TRBJ2-7	-	CASSLQGASHEQYF	TGTGCCAGCAGCTTACAGGGGGCGTCTCACGAGCAGTACTTC
-	TRBV29-1	TRBJ1-3	-	CSAGLSGNTIYF	TGCAGCGCGGGCCTCTCTGGAAACACCATATATTTT
-	TRBV6-6	TRBJ2-7	-	CASKEAVSRTEQYF	TGTGCCAGCAAAGAGGCGGTGTCCAGGACCGAGCAGTACTTC
TRBD2	TRBV18	TRBJ2-1	few	CASSPPGRLAGKTEQFF	TGTGCCAGCTCACCACCGGGACGACTAGCGGGAAAAACGGAGCAGTTCTTC
-	TRBV19	TRBJ1-5	-	CASSTLNQPQHF	TGTGCCAGTAGTACACTCAATCAGCCCCAGCATTTT
-	TRBV5-1	TRBJ2-1	-	CASSGLRGADDEQFF	TGCGCCAGCAGCGGTCTACGAGGGGCCGATGATGAGCAGTTCTTC
-	TRBV6-1	TRBJ2-6	few	CASSDYRAGANVLTF	TGTGCCAGCAGCGACTACAGGGCTGGGGCCAACGTCCTGACTTTC
-	TRBV30	TRBJ2-7	few	CAWSFDSGSYEQYF	TGTGCCTGGAGTTTTGACTCGGGCTCCTACGAGCAGTACTTC
TRBD2	TRBV5-6	TRBJ2-1	-	CASSYRTSSYNEQFF	TGTGCCAGCAGCTACCGGACTAGCAGCTACAATGAGCAGTTCTTC
TRBD1	TRBV29-1	TRBJ2-3	few	CSAGGQASTDTQYF	TGCAGCGCAGGGGGACAAGCTAGCACAGATACGCAGTATTTT
-	TRBV29-1	TRBJ2-3	-	CSVEGGPGRKDTQYF	TGCAGCGTTGAGGGGGGACCCGGGCGTAAAGATACGCAGTATTTT
TRBD2	TRBV7-9	TRBJ2-5	-	CASRVTSGEETQYF	TGTGCCAGCAGAGTGACTAGCGGGGAAGAGACCCAGTACTTC
-	TRBV7-9	TRBJ2-2	few	CASSLGGMPGELFF	TGTGCCAGCAGCTTAGGTGGTATGCCCGGGGAGCTGTTTTTT
-	TRBV6-5	TRBJ2-7	few	CASSTYGPFYEQYF	TGTGCCAGCAGTACATATGGGCCGTTCTACGAGCAGTACTTC
-	TRBV2	TRBJ1-2	once	CAGLDRRMYGYTF	TGTGCCGGACTCGACAGGCGAATGTATGGCTACACCTTC
TRBD2	TRBV5-1	TRBJ2-7	-	CASRSPGGGYEQYF	TGCGCCAGCAGAAGTCCGGGAGGCGGATACGAGCAGTACTTC
-	TRBV28	TRBJ1-1	few	CASSLSARYTEAFF	TGTGCCAGCAGTTTAAGCGCTCGGTACACTGAAGCTTTCTTT
-	TRBV6-6	TRBJ2-7	few	CASSYSRDSSEQYF	TGTGCCAGCAGTTACTCGCGGGACAGTAGCGAGCAGTACTTC
-	TRBV19	TRBJ1-2	-	CASSIRGNYGYTF	TGTGCCAGTAGTATCCGGGGTAACTATGGCTACACCTTC
-	TRBV30	TRBJ1-2	-	CAWRDSTGSGYTF	TGTGCCTGGAGAGACTCGACAGGCAGTGGCTACACCTTC
-	TRBV10-3	TRBJ1-1	-	CAISGGRSSEAFF	TGTGCCATCAGTGGGGGCAGATCAAGTGAAGCTTTCTTT
-	TRBV23-1	TRBJ1-1	-	CASKCDTEAFF	TGCGCCAGCAAGTGTGATACTGAAGCTTTCTTT
-	TRBV7-2	TRBJ2-3	-	CASSFSEMDTQYF	TGTGCCAGCAGCTTTAGCGAGATGGATACGCAGTATTTT
-	TRBV30	TRBJ2-2	-	CAWSRSIRGANTGELFF	TGTGCCTGGAGTAGATCCATCCGAGGGGCGAACACCGGGGAGCTGTTTTTT